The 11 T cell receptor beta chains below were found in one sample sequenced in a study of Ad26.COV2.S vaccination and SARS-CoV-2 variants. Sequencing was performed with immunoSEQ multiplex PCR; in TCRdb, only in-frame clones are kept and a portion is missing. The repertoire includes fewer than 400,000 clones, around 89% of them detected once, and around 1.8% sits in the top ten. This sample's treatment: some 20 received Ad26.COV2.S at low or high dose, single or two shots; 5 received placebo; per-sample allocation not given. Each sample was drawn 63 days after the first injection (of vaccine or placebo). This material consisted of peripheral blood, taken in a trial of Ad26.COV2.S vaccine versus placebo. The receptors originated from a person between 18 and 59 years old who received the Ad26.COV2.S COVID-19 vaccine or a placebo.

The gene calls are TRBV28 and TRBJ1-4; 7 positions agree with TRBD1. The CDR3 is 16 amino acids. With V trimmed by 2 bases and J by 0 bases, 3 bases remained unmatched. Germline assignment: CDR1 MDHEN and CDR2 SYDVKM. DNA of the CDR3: TGTGCCAGCAGTTTAGCAGGGGGAGCAACTAATGAAAAACTGTTTTTT. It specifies CASSLAGGATNEKLFF.

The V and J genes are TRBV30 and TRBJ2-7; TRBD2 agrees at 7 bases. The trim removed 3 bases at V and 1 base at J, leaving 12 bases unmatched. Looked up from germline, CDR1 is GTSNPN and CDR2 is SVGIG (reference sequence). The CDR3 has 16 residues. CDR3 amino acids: CAWRIIRGVGSYEQYF. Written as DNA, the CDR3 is TGTGCCTGGAGAATCATCCGGGGGGTTGGATCCTACGAGCAGTACTTC.

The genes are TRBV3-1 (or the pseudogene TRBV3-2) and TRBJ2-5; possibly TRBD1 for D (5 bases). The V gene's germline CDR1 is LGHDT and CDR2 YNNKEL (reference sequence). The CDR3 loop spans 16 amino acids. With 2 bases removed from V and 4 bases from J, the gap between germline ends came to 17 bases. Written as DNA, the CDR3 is TGTGCCAGCAGCCAACGGTATCGGCAGGGTAGAGAGACCCAGTACTTC. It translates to CASSQRYRQGRETQYF.

The CDR3 is CASSPGGLAGGTYNEQFF. CDR3 nucleotide sequence: TGTGCCAGCAGCCCGGGGGGACTAGCGGGAGGGACCTACAATGAGCAGTTCTTC. The rearrangement uses TRBV7-2 and TRBJ2-1; 16 nucleotides match TRBD2. The CDR3 consists of 18 residues. Germline loops: CDR1 SGHTA, CDR2 FQGNSA. The V segment lost 5 bases and the J segment 2 bases; nucleotides outside the gene matches: 6.

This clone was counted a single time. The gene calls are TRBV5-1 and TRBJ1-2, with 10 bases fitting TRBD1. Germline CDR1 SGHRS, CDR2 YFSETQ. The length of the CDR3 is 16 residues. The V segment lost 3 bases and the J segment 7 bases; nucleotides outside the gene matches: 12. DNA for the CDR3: TGCGCCAGCAGCTCTTCGGGACAGGGGCCATCAGGTGGCTACACCTTC. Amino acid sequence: CASSSSGQGPSGGYTF.

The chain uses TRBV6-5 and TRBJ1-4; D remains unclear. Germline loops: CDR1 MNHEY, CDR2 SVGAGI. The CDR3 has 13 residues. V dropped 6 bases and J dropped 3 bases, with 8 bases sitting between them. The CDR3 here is CASRSTSNEKLFF. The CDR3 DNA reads TGTGCCAGCAGGTCCACCTCTAATGAAAAACTGTTTTTT.

CDR3 sequence reads: CSVAAGGYYEQYF. The DNA of the CDR3 is TGCAGCGTTGCGGCAGGGGGTTACTACGAGCAGTACTTC. The J gene is TRBJ2-7, the V gene TRBV29-1; TRBD1 matches at 7 bases. The V gene end was trimmed by 4 bases and the J gene end by 3 bases; junction bases not matched to a gene: 6. This CDR3 is 13 amino acids long. Per germline, CDR1 SQVTM and CDR2 ANQGSEA.

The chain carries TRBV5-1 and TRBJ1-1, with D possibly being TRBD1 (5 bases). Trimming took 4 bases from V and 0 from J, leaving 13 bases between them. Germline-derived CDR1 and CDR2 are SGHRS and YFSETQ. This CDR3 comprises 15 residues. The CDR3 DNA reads TGCGCCAGCAGCCTTGGGGACGGTATGAACACTGAAGCTTTCTTT. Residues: CASSLGDGMNTEAFF.

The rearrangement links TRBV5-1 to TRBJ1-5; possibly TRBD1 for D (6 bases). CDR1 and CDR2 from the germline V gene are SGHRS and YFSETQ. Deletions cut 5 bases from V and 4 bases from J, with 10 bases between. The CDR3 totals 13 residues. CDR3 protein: CASRPGENQPQHF. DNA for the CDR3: TGCGCCAGCAGGCCAGGGGAAAATCAGCCCCAGCATTTT.

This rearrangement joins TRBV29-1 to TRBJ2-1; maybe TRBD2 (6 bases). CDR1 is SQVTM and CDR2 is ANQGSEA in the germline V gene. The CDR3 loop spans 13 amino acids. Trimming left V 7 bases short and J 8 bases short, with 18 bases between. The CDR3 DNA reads TGCAGCGCCGCTGGGCTAGCGCTATATGAGCAGTTCTTC. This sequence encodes CSAAGLALYEQFF.

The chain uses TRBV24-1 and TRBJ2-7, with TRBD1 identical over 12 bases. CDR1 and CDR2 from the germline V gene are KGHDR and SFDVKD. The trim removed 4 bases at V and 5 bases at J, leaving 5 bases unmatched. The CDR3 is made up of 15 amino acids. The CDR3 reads CATSDRDRGRDEQYF. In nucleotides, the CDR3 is TGTGCCACCAGTGACCGGGACAGGGGGCGCGACGAGCAGTACTTC.